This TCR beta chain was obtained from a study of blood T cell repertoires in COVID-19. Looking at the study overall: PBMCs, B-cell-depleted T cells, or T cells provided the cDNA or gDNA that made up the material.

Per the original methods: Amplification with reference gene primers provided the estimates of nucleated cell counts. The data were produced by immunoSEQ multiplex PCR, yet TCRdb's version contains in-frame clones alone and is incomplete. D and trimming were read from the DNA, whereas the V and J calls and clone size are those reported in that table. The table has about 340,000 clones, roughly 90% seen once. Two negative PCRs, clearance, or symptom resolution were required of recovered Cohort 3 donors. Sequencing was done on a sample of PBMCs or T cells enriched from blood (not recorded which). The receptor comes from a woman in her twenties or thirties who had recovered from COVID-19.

CDR3 amino acids: CASRPVGRDRVTNEKLFF. CDR3 nucleotides: TGCGCCAGCAGACCCGTGGGGAGGGATCGGGTAACTAATGAAAAACTGTTTTTT. The genes are TRBV4-1 and TRBJ1-4; unclear D gene. The V gene lost 6 bases and the J gene lost 1 base, with 21 bases spanning the gap. The CDR3 has 18 amino acids. Germline CDR1 is MGHRA and CDR2 is YSYEKL.